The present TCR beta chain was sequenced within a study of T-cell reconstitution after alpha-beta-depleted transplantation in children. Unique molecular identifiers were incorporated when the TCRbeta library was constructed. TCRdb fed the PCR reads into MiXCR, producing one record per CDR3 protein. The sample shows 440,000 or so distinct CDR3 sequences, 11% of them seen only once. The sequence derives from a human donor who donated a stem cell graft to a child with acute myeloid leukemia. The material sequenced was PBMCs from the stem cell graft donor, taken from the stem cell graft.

The CDR3 bases are TGTGCCACTGGGGGGACTCACTATGGCTACACCTTC. This sequence encodes CATGGTHYGYTF. This sequence joins TRBV12-3 or TRBV12-4 and TRBJ1-2; tentatively, D is TRBD1 (5 bases). The CDR3 consists of 12 residues. V dropped 10 bases and J dropped 3 bases, with 12 bases sitting between them.